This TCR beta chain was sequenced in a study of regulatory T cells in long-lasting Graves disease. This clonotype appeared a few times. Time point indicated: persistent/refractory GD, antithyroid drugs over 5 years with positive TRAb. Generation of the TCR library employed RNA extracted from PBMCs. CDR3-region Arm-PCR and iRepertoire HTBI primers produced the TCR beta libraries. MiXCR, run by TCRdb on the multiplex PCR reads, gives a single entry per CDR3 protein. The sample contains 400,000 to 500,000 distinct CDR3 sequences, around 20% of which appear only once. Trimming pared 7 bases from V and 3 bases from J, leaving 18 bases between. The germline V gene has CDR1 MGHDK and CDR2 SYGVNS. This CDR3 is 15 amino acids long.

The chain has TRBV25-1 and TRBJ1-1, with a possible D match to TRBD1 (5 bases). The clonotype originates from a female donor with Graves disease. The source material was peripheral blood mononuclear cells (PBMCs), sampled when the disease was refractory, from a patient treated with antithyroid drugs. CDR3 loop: CASTTTTLGDTEAFF. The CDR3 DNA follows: TGTGCCAGCACGACCACCACATTGGGGGACACTGAAGCTTTCTTT.